Reported below is one TCR beta chain. Its antigen remains unknown. This sample was taken from a study of cytomegalovirus exposure and HLA in healthy donors. Overall study: Earlier, 95 million to 140 million unique TCR beta sequences were recovered from approximately 180 million T cells by an analysis. The study's findings and limits: Accurate prediction of most subjects' HLA-A and HLA-B alleles from TCR beta sequences was reported. Sequencing had likely introduced a cluster of highly shared sequence variants as an artifact.

The CDR3 is 16 amino acids. CDR1 SNHLY and CDR2 FYNNEI come from the germline V gene. J gave up 1 base and V 6 bases, and 9 bases lay outside the gene matches. The PCR made use of 60 Vbeta and 13 Jbeta primers. In the authors' workflow: A follow-up analysis tallied 70 million to 80 million unique TCR beta chains, roughly 11 million shared. Profiled with immunoSEQ multiplex PCR; TCRdb holds only in-frame clones, not every one. The V and J calls and clone size come from that table; D and trimming were worked out from the DNA. Among around 300,000 clones listed, approximately 90% were seen once. This chain joins TRBV2 and TRBJ1-5; 7 bases match TRBD1. This TCR derives from a woman under 30 in good health and CMV-seronegative. Source material: PBMCs. CDR3 nucleotide sequence: TGTGCCAGCAGCCAAAAACCGGGACAGAGCAATCAGCCCCAGCATTTT. The encoded protein is CASSQKPGQSNQPQHF.